This T cell receptor beta chain derives from a study of blood T cell repertoires in COVID-19. J was trimmed by 8 bases and V by 0 bases; bases with no gene match: 6. Germline V lookup: CDR1 KGHSH, CDR2 LQKENI. The length of the CDR3 is 15 residues. All enrollees were roughly 18 to 90 years old and from about 24 US areas. Allocation to cohorts depended on clinical history reported by the participants. Original processing methods: Reference gene primers were amplified, and this amplification served to estimate nucleated cell counts. Assay used: immunoSEQ multiplex PCR; TCRdb lists only in-frame clones, some missing. For V, J and clone size, that table is used; D and trimming come from the DNA. The sample has 380,000 or so clones; around 87% are singletons.

The rearrangement joins TRBV18 to TRBJ1-2; 10 bases align to TRBD1. The sample was PBMCs or T cells enriched from blood (not recorded which). The TCR sequence derives from a man aged 30 to 45 who had recovered from COVID-19. The CDR3 region has the DNA TGTGCCAGCTCACCACCGCAGACAGGGGGCAGAGGCTACACCTTC. Translated: CASSPPQTGGRGYTF. Drawing the rest from reference TRBV18 and TRBJ1-2, the complete variable domain is NAGVMQNPRHLVRRRGQEARLRCSPMKGHSHVYWYRQLPEEGLKFMVYLQKENIIDESGMPKERFSAEFPKEGPSILRIQQVVRGDSAAYFCASSPPQTGGRGYTFGSGTRLTVV.